Each of the 7 T cell receptor beta chains below was sequenced from the same sample in a study of T cells in localized non-small cell lung cancer (dated by TCRdb to about 2020). The library was produced with the immunoSEQ multiplex PCR assay. TCRdb took this table from immuneACCESS and kept in-frame rearrangements with V and J called. Such tables lack part of the clones; where checked against another copy, unresolved V genes explain under half of the gap, and the rest is unexplained. The sample records roughly 71,000 clones, less than 90% of which are singletons. The ten largest clones take up less than 25% of the sample. The sample was peripheral blood, taken before any cancer treatment. The receptor source for this set is a male donor aged 60 or older with stage III squamous cell lung carcinoma.

The CDR3 bases are TGTGCCATCAGTCCGGGGACAGGGTACGGGACTGAAGCTTTCTTT. The encoded protein is CAISPGTGYGTEAFF. The rearrangement links TRBV10-3 to TRBJ1-1; 9 bases agree with TRBD1. Germline CDR1 is ENHRY and CDR2 is SYGVKD. Germline trimming cut 5 bases from V and 5 bases from J; bases unmatched to any gene: 9. The CDR3 sequence is 15 residues long.

The CDR3 loop is CAVHREYNEQFF. In DNA, the CDR3 is TGTGCCGTGCACAGGGAATACAATGAGCAGTTCTTC. V gene TRBV11-3 combines with J gene TRBJ2-1; a weak D match, TRBD1 (6 bases). With 11 bases removed from V and 4 bases from J, the gap between germline ends came to 12 bases. Germline V lookup: CDR1 SGHNT, CDR2 YENEEA. This CDR3 has 12 amino acids.

V and J are TRBV25-1 and TRBJ2-3; weak D call: TRBD1 (6 bases). Trimming removed 1 base at V and 14 bases at J, with 16 bases between. This CDR3 is 13 amino acids long. CDR1 and CDR2 (germline): MGHDK, SYGVNS. CDR3 DNA sequence: TGTGCCAGCAGTGAATTGGGGGACACCCCAGGGTATTTT. Translated, it gives CASSELGDTPGYF.

This rearrangement joins TRBV4-3 to TRBJ2-7; D tentatively fits TRBD1 or TRBD2 (5 bases each). V was cut by 1 base and J by 6 bases, with 22 bases left in between. Looked up from germline, CDR1 is LGHNA and CDR2 is YSLEER. CDR3 length equals 17 residues. The CDR3 protein is CASSQATGAFRGREQYF. Written as DNA, the CDR3 is TGCGCCAGCAGCCAAGCCACAGGCGCCTTTCGGGGACGCGAGCAGTACTTC.

The chain employs TRBV6-1 and TRBJ1-4; TRBD1 agrees at 7 bases. The CDR3 extends over 14 amino acids. Germline V gene sequence: CDR1 MNHNS, CDR2 SASEGT. V lost 4 bases and J lost 3; bases outside the gene matches: 2. The chain's CDR3 is CASSAGTANEKLFF. In DNA form, the CDR3 reads TGTGCCAGCAGTGCTGGGACAGCTAATGAAAAACTGTTTTTT.

This chain connects TRBV6-4 to TRBJ2-3; 7 bases fit TRBD1. This CDR3 contains 16 residues. Germline CDR1 and CDR2: MRHNA and SNTAGT. V was pared by 2 bases and J by 4 bases, with 9 bases of the junction left unmatched. CDR3 region: CASSDPDRVGADTQYF. In DNA form, the CDR3 reads TGTGCCAGCAGTGACCCCGACAGGGTGGGAGCAGATACGCAGTATTTT.

This rearrangement joins TRBV7-9 to TRBJ1-2; the D gene is possibly TRBD1 (5 bases). This CDR3 spans 15 amino acids. The V end was cut by 0 bases, the J end by 4 bases, with 12 bases between. Germline lookup yields CDR1 SEHNR and CDR2 FQNEAQ (reference sequence). Here the CDR3 DNA reads TGTGCCAGCAGCTTAGCGGCAGGGAACTTCTATGGCTACACCTTC. It is translated as CASSLAAGNFYGYTF.